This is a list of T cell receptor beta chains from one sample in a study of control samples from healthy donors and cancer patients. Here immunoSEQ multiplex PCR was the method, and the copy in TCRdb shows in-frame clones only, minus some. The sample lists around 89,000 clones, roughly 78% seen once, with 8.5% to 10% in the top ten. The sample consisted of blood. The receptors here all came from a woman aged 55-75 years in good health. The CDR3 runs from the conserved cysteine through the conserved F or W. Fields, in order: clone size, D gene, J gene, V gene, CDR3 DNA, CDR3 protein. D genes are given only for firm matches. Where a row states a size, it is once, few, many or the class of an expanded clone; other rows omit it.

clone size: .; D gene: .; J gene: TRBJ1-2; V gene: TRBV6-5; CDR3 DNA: TGTGCCAGCACCCAGCAGGGCGGGAATGGCTACACCTTC; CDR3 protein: CASTQQGGNGYTF
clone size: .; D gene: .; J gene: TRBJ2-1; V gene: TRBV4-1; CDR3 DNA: TGCGCCAGCAGCCCCGACGGAGCCTACAATGAGCAGTTCTTC; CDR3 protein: CASSPDGAYNEQFF
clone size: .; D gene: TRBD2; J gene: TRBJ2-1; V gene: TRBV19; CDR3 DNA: TGTGCCAGTAGTATCGGTCTAGCGGGGGGCTCCTACAATGAGCAGTTCTTC; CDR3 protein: CASSIGLAGGSYNEQFF
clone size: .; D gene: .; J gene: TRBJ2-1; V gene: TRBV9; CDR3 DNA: TGTGCCAGCAGCGTAGCTAAGGGGACAACTTACAATGAGCAGTTCTTC; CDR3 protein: CASSVAKGTTYNEQFF
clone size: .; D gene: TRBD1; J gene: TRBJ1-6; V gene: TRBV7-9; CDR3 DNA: TGTGCCAGCAGCTCTGGGGACAGGTCTAATTCACCCCTCCACTTT; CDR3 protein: CASSSGDRSNSPLHF
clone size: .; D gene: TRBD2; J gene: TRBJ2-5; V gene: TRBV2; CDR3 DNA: TGTGCCAGCCGGGCGGGGGGGCCCTCTTTGGGGACCCAGTACTTC; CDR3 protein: CASRAGGPSLGTQYF
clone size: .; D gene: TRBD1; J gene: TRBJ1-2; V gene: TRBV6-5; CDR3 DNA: TGTGCCGTCAGGAAGGACAGGGCGGGCGGCTACACCTTC; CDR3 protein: CAVRKDRAGGYTF
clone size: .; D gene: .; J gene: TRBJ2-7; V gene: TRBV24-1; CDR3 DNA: TGTGCCACCAGTGATTTGGGCAGCGCCGACGAGCAGTACTTC; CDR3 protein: CATSDLGSADEQYF
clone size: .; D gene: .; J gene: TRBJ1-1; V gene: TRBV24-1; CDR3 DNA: TGTGCCACCAGTGGATCAGGGCGAGGGGGCACTGAAGCTTTCTTT; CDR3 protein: CATSGSGRGGTEAFF
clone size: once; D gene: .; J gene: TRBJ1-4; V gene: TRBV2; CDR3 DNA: TGTGCCAGCAGTGGAGGATTGGAAAAACTGTTTTTT; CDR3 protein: CASSGGLEKLFF
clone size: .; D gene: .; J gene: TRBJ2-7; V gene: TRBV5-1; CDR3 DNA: TGCGCCAGCAGCCTGCCGGATGCCAGGGAGTTTCGGTACGAGCAGTACTTC; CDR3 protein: CASSLPDAREFRYEQYF
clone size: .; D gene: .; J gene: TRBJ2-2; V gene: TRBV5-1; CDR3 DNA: TGCGCCAGCAGCTACGGGACTCCCGACAGGGAGCTGTTTTTT; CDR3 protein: CASSYGTPDRELFF
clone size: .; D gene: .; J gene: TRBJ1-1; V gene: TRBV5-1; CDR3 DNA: TGCGCCAGCAGCCTTACAGGGAATCGGGACACTGAAGCTTTCTTT; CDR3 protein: CASSLTGNRDTEAFF
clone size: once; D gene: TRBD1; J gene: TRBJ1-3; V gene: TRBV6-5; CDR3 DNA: TGTGCCAGCAGTACGACAGGGGGGTCAGGAAACACCATATATTTT; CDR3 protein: CASSTTGGSGNTIYF
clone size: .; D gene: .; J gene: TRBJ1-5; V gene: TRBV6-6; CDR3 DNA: TGTGCCAGCAGACCCGGAGGTAGCAATCAGCCCCAGCATTTT; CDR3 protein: CASRPGGSNQPQHF
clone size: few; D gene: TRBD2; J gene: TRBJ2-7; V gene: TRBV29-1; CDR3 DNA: TGCAGCGTTGACTCGACTAGCGGGACTGGAGAGCAGTACTTC; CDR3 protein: CSVDSTSGTGEQYF
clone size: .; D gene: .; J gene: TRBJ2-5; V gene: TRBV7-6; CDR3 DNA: TGTGCCAGCAGCTTTTCCCCCAGAGAGACCCAGTACTTC; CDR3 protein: CASSFSPRETQYF
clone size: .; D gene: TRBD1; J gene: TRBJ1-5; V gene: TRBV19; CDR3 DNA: TGTGCCAGTACCGCAACTCAGGGGGCGCGACAGCCCCAGCATTTT; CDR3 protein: CASTATQGARQPQHF
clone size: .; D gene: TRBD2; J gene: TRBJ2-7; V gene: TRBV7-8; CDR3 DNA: TGTGCCAGCAGCGCCAGCGGGGGGAATTACGAGCAGTACTTC; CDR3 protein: CASSASGGNYEQYF
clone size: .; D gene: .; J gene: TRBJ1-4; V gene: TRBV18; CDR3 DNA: TGTGCCAGCTCACAGGGGAACGGGGAAAAACTGTTTTTT; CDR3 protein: CASSQGNGEKLFF
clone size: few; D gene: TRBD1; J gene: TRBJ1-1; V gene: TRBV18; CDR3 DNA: TGTGCCAGCTCACCCCAGGACAGGGGTAAAGCTTTCTTT; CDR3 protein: CASSPQDRGKAFF
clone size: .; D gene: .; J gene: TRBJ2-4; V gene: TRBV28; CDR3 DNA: TGTGCCAGCAGTCATCGGGCCAGGGTAGGAGGCCTTCAGTACTTC; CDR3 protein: CASSHRARVGGLQYF
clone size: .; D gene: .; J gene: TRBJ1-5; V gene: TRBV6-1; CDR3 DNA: TGTGCCAGCAGTGGACCAGAGGTTTATAGCAATCAGCCCCAGCATTTT; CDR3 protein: CASSGPEVYSNQPQHF
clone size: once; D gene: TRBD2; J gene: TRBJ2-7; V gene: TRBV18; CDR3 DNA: TGTGCCAGCTCACCTGGGACTAGAGAGTCCTACGAGCAGTACTTC; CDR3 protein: CASSPGTRESYEQYF
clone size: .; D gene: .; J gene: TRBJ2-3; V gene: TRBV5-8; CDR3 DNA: TGTGCCAGCAGCTTGGGAATCGAAGGCGGTGTAGATACGCAGTATTTT; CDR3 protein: CASSLGIEGGVDTQYF
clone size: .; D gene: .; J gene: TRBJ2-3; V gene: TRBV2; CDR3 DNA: TGTGCCAGCAGGGCACCCGGGGATACGCAGTATTTT; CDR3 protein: CASRAPGDTQYF
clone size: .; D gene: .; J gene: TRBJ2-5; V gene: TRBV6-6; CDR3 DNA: TGTGCCAGCAGTTACGAGGGGTGGACCCAGTACTTC; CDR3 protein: CASSYEGWTQYF
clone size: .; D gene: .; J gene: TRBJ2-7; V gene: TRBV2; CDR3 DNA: TGTGCCAGCATACCCGGCCAGGGATCTTACGAGCAGTACTTC; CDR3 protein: CASIPGQGSYEQYF
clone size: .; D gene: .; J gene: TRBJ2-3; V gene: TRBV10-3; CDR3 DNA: TGTGCCATCAGTCCACAGGGATCGGGCACAGATACGCAGTATTTT; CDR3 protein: CAISPQGSGTDTQYF
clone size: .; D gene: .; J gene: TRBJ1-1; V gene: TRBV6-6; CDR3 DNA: TGTGCCAGCAGTTACTCGGCAGGGTCAAACACTGAAGCTTTCTTT; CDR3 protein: CASSYSAGSNTEAFF
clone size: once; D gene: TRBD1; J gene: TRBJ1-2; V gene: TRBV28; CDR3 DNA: TGTGCCAGCAGTTCACAGACAGGGGTCAAAGGCTACACCTTC; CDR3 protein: CASSSQTGVKGYTF
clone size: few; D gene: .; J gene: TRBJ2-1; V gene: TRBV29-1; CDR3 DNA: TGCAGCGGTGGGACCGACAATGAGCAGTTCTTC; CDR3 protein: CSGGTDNEQFF
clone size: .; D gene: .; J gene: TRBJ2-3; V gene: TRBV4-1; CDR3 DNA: TGCGCCAGCAGCCGAACTGGAGATACGCAGTATTTT; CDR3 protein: CASSRTGDTQYF
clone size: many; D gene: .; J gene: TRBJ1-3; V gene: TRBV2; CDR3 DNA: TGTGCCAGCAGCGACTTTAGCTCTGGAAACACCATATATTTT; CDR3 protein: CASSDFSSGNTIYF
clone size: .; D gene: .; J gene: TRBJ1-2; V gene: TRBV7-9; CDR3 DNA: TGTGCCAGCAGCCTCAACTATGGCTACACCTTC; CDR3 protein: CASSLNYGYTF
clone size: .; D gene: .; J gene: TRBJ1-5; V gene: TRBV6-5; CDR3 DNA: TGTGCCAGCATCGGCCAGGGAAGAGATCAGCCCCAGCATTTT; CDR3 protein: CASIGQGRDQPQHF
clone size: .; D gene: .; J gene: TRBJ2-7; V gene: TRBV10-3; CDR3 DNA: TGTGCCATCAGCAAGGACACTCCTCGGGAGCAGTACTTC; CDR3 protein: CAISKDTPREQYF
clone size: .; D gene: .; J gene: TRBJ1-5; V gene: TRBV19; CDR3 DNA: TGTGCCACCGAAAGACAGGCTAATCAGCCCCAGCATTTT; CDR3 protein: CATERQANQPQHF
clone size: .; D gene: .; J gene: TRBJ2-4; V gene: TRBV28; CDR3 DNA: TGTGCCAGCAGCTCCACGCGAGCCAAAAACATTCAGTACTTC; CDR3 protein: CASSSTRAKNIQYF
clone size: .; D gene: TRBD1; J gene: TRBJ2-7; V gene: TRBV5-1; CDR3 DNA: TGCGCCAGCAGCTTGGGGACAGGCATCGGTTACGAGCAGTACTTC; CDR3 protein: CASSLGTGIGYEQYF
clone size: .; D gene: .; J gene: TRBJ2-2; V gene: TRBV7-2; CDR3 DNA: TGTGCCAGCAGAAGGGTGATAGCGAACACCGGGGAGCTGTTTTTT; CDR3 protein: CASRRVIANTGELFF
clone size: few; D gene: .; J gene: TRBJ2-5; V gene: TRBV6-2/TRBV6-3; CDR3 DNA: TGTGCCAGCAGTTACTCTGGGGGCGGAAAGACCCAGTACTTC; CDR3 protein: CASSYSGGGKTQYF